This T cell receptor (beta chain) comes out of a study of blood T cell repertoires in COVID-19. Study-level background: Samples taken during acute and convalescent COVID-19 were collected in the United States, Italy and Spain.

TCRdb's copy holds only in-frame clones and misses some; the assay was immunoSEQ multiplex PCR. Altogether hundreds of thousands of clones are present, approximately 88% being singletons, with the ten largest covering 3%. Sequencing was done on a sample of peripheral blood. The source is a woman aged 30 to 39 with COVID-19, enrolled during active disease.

The CDR3: CASRTGYNSPLHF. CDR3 in DNA: TGTGCCAGTCGGACAGGTTATAATTCACCCCTCCACTTT. The chain carries TRBV28 and TRBJ1-6; TRBD1 aligns across 7 bases. CDR1 and CDR2 from the germline V gene are MDHEN and SYDVKM. With 9 bases clipped from V and 4 bases from J, the junction kept 3 bases outside the gene matches. The CDR3 has 13 residues.